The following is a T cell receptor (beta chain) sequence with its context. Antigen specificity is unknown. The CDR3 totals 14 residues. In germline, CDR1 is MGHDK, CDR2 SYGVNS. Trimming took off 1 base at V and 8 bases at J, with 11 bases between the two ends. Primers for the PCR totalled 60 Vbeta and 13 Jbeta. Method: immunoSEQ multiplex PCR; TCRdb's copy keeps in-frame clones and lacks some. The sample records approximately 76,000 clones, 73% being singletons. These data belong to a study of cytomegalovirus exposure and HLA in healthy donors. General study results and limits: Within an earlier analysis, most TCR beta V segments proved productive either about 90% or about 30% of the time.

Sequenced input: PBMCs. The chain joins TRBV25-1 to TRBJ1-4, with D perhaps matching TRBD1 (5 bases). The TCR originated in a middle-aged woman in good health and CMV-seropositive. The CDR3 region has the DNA TGTGCCAGCAGTGAATCAGCAGGGAAGGAAAAACTGTTTTTT. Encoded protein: CASSESAGKEKLFF.